This T cell receptor (beta chain) was obtained from a study of T cells in Graves' hyperthyroidism and ophthalmopathy. General observations from the study: Model-based prediction identified ophthalmopathy a median 6.5 months prior to its onset.

If no ophthalmopathy progression occurred within 18 months, Graves' hyperthyroidism was stable. Exclusions: uncontrolled infection, other autoimmune disease, pregnancy, lactation. In its sample, this clonotype was seen many times. What it recognizes is unknown. Trimming removed 7 bases from V and 12 bases from J, with 18 bases in between. Germline assignment: CDR1 MNHNS and CDR2 SASEGT. This CDR3 is built from 12 residues. TCR beta CDR3 regions were amplified from RNA. TCR CDR3 underwent first-round RT-PCR with the HTBI primer set. TCRdb reprocessed the multiplex PCR reads via MiXCR and lists one record per CDR3 protein. There are fewer than 200,000 distinct CDR3 sequences in the sample; over 15% occur only once, and roughly 28% lies in the top ten.

The sequenced material came from blood. This receptor was taken from a woman between 50 and 59 years old with Graves' hyperthyroidism. The V and J genes are TRBV6-1 and TRBJ1-1, with D maybe TRBD1 (5 bases). The CDR3 reads CASMGGRWGTFF. CDR3 bases: TGTGCCAGCATGGGGGGACGGTGGGGGACTTTCTTT.